This T cell receptor (beta chain) was sequenced for a study of blood T cell repertoires in COVID-19. The repertoire was sequenced with immunoSEQ multiplex PCR; TCRdb's copy has only in-frame clones and lacks some. The top ten clones hold roughly 10% of a sample with about 280,000 clones, around 92% of them seen once. CDR3 length: 14 amino acids. The germline gives CDR1 SNHLY, CDR2 FYNNEI. The V end lost 4 bases, the J end lost 0 bases, and 7 bases lay between the germline ends. V is TRBV2 and J is TRBJ1-5; D gene ambiguous. The sequenced sample was peripheral blood. This receptor was identified in a woman under 40 with COVID-19, enrolled during active disease. CDR3 in amino acids: CASSGGYSNQPQHF. The CDR3 region has the DNA TGTGCCAGCAGTGGAGGCTATAGCAATCAGCCCCAGCATTTT.